The 24 T cell receptor beta chains below were found in one sample sequenced in a study of T-cell reconstitution after alpha-beta-depleted transplantation in children. The TCRbeta library was prepared with unique molecular identifiers. MiXCR was run by TCRdb on the PCR reads, yielding one entry per CDR3 protein. The table lists 300,000 to 400,000 distinct CDR3 sequences, about 14% of them singletons. Sequencing was performed on PBMCs, taken from the stem cell graft. The receptors originated from a human donor who donated a stem cell graft to a child with Fanconi anemia.

The table lists this clonotype with a few counts. The chain has TRBV10-3 and TRBJ1-1; weak D call: TRBD1 (6 bases). The CDR3 is 15 amino acids. From germline, CDR1 is ENHRY and CDR2 SYGVKD. Trimming took off 0 bases at V and 7 bases at J, with 15 bases between the two ends. CDR3 protein: CAISESVTGNLEAFF. In DNA form, the CDR3 reads TGTGCCATCAGTGAGTCCGTTACAGGGAACCTTGAAGCTTTCTTT.

This clonotype was observed a few times. This chain uses TRBV5-1 with TRBJ1-1; D is perhaps TRBD1 (6 bases). V was shortened by 4 bases and J by 4 bases, with 14 bases between the two germline ends. Germline CDR1 is SGHRS and CDR2 is YFSETQ. This CDR3 has 14 amino acids. This chain's CDR3 is CASSLEGEATEAFF. The DNA of the CDR3 is TGCGCCAGCAGCCTCGAGGGGGAAGCCACTGAAGCTTTCTTT.

This clonotype appeared a few times. The V call is TRBV20-1, the J call TRBJ2-3, with 12 bases matching TRBD2. V gave up 5 bases and J gave up 6 bases; unmatched junction bases: 6. The germline V gene has CDR1 DFQATT and CDR2 SNEGSKA (reference sequence). The CDR3 sequence is 14 residues long. CDR3 residues: CSAPPSGGADTQYF. The CDR3 region has the DNA TGCAGTGCTCCTCCTAGCGGGGGGGCGGATACGCAGTATTTT.

This chain links TRBV5-4 with TRBJ2-7, with unresolved D. Germline V gene data show CDR1 as SGHNT and CDR2 as YYREEE (reference sequence). Trimming cost V 4 bases and J 5 bases, with 13 bases left between them. The CDR3 has 13 amino acids. In DNA, the CDR3 is TGTGCCAGCAGCATGGACCCCCTCCACGAGCAGTACGTC. It encodes CASSMDPLHEQYV.

This chain connects TRBV20-1 to TRBJ2-1, with 8 bases identical to TRBD2. CDR1 DFQATT and CDR2 SNEGSKA come from the germline V gene (reference sequence). The CDR3 contains 14 residues. V shed 7 bases and J 7 bases; nucleotides not matched to a gene: 12. This CDR3 reads CSVPLAGTRNEQFF. The CDR3 DNA reads TGCAGTGTTCCCCTAGCGGGCACTAGGAATGAGCAGTTCTTC.

The rearrangement joins TRBV6-5 to TRBJ2-2; 9 bases agree with TRBD1. This CDR3 is 14 amino acids long. The J segment lost 8 bases and the V segment lost 2 bases, leaving 3 bases of the junction unmatched. The germline V gene has CDR1 MNHEY and CDR2 SVGAGI. The CDR3 coding sequence is TGTGCCAGCAGTTACAGGACAGGGGTGGGGGAGCTGTTTTTT. It yields the protein CASSYRTGVGELFF.

The DNA of the CDR3 is TGTGCCAGCAGCTTAAATGGGGGGCTCGAGACCCAGTACTTC. It encodes CASSLNGGLETQYF. The rearrangement joins TRBV7-2 to TRBJ2-5, with D possibly being TRBD1 or TRBD2 (6 bases each). Germline-derived CDR1 and CDR2 are SGHTA and FQGNSA. The CDR3 has 14 residues. V was trimmed by 2 bases and J by 5 bases, leaving 12 bases between them.

V gene TRBV5-1 combines with J gene TRBJ2-5; D is uncertain. V lost 2 bases and J lost 2, with 13 bases in between. Per the germline V gene, CDR1 is SGHRS and CDR2 is YFSETQ. CDR3 size: 15 residues. CDR3 sequence reads: CASSLNGPAQETQYF. The CDR3 DNA follows: TGCGCCAGCAGCTTAAATGGGCCAGCTCAAGAGACCCAGTACTTC.

CDR3 protein: CASRGGLGSTDTQYF. For the CDR3, the DNA is TGTGCCAGCAGGGGCGGGTTGGGCAGCACAGATACGCAGTATTTT. The chain couples TRBV7-9 to TRBJ2-3, with D possibly TRBD2 on 5 matching bases. V dropped 6 bases and J dropped 0 bases, with 13 bases sitting between them. The CDR3 sequence is 15 residues long. Germline values: CDR1 SEHNR, CDR2 FQNEAQ (reference sequence).

This clonotype has only a few counts. The chain has TRBV6-5 and TRBJ1-2, with 7 positions matching TRBD1. The V gene's germline CDR1 is MNHEY and CDR2 SVGAGI. The CDR3 extends over 15 amino acids. V shed 5 bases and J 4 bases; nucleotides not matched to a gene: 10. CDR3 in DNA: TGTGCCAGCAGTCCAAGACGACAGGGCCCCTATGGCTACACCTTC. As protein: CASSPRRQGPYGYTF.

The V call is TRBV5-1, the J call TRBJ1-2; the match to TRBD1 covers 8 bases. V lost 3 bases and J lost 6; bases outside the gene matches: 7. The CDR3 covers 14 residues. The germline V gene has CDR1 SGHRS and CDR2 YFSETQ. This CDR3 reads CASSWGTGGNGYTF. The CDR3 DNA reads as TGCGCCAGCAGCTGGGGGACAGGTGGAAATGGCTACACCTTC.

The rearrangement joins TRBV6-1 to TRBJ2-7; 9 bases agree with TRBD1. The CDR3 sequence is 17 residues long. The trim removed 6 bases at V and 2 bases at J, leaving 14 bases unmatched. Per the germline V gene, CDR1 is MNHNS and CDR2 is SASEGT. The CDR3 sequence: CASREDRGFNLPYEQYF. The CDR3 DNA sequence: TGTGCCAGCAGGGAGGACAGGGGCTTTAACCTACCCTACGAGCAGTACTTC.

Notes on this clonotype: Lacking the conserved final phenylalanine or tryptophan, this CDR3 likely reflects a read error. This chain uses TRBV5-5 with TRBJ1-1, with TRBD1 as a possible D gene (5 bases). Germline loops: CDR1 SGHKS, CDR2 YYEKEE (reference sequence). The CDR3 sequence is 13 residues long. The V end lost 4 bases, the J end lost 1 base, and 8 bases lay between the germline ends. For the CDR3, the DNA is TGTGCCAGCAGCGGGGCGGGGAACACTGAAGCTTTCTGT. Encoded protein: CASSGAGNTEAFC.

CDR3 in amino acids: CASSVQGTGAGSDTQYF. DNA for the CDR3: TGTGCCAGCAGCGTCCAAGGAACGGGGGCCGGGTCAGATACGCAGTATTTT. The rearrangement links TRBV9 to TRBJ2-3; D assignment may be TRBD1 or TRBD2 (6 bases each). The V gene lost 2 bases and the J gene lost 4 bases, with 20 bases spanning the gap. The CDR3 contains 17 residues. Germline CDR1 is SGDLS and CDR2 is YYNGEE.

The genes are TRBV6-1 and TRBJ1-1, with 7 bases matching TRBD1. Looked up from germline, CDR1 is MNHNS and CDR2 is SASEGT. CDR3 length equals 15 residues. Germline trimming cut 6 bases from V and 1 base from J; bases unmatched to any gene: 8. The CDR3 nucleotides read TGTGCCAGCAGCCCCCCGGGACAGCCGAACACTGAAGCTTTCTTT. Its translation is CASSPPGQPNTEAFF.

This clonotype was seen a handful of times. CDR3 in amino acids: CASSLKGGEKLFF. The CDR3 DNA reads as TGCGCCAGCAGCTTGAAGGGGGGCGAAAAACTGTTTTTT. V gene TRBV5-1 combines with J gene TRBJ1-4; TRBD1 might be the D (6 bases). The CDR3 contains 13 residues. V lost 1 base and J 8 bases, leaving 9 bases between the germline ends. Germline lookup yields CDR1 SGHRS and CDR2 YFSETQ. The full variable domain, its missing parts supplied by reference TRBV5-1 and TRBJ1-4, is KAGVTQTPRYLIKTRGQQVTLSCSPISGHRSVSWYQQTPGQGLQFLFEYFSETQRNKGNFPGRFSGRQFSNSRSEMNVSTLELGDSALYLCASSLKGGEKLFFGSGTQLSVL.

This clonotype has a count of ten or more. The chain joins TRBV4-3 to TRBJ1-2; a possible D gene is TRBD1 (5 bases). Germline V CDR1 and CDR2: LGHNA, YSLEER. The CDR3 length is 15 residues. The V end lost 1 base, the J end lost 4 bases, and 13 bases lay between the germline ends. The chain's CDR3 is CASSQVSRGLYGYTF. DNA of the CDR3: TGCGCCAGCAGCCAAGTTTCGAGGGGCCTCTATGGCTACACCTTC.

This chain links TRBV5-5 with TRBJ2-3; D is possibly TRBD1 or TRBD2 (7 bases each). Germline V gene lookup returns CDR1 SGHKS and CDR2 YYEKEE (reference sequence). V dropped 4 bases and J dropped 4 bases, with 19 bases sitting between them. The CDR3 extends over 16 amino acids. Here the CDR3 reads CASSPQGGGSPDTQYF. In DNA form, the CDR3 reads TGTGCCAGCAGCCCTCAGGGGGGGGGGAGCCCAGATACGCAGTATTTT.

This chain links TRBV11-2 with TRBJ1-6, with TRBD1 as a possible D gene (6 bases). CDR1 SGHAT and CDR2 FQNNGV come from the germline V gene. The CDR3 consists of 16 residues. V gave up 3 bases and J gave up 10 bases, with 19 bases separating them. The CDR3 nucleotides read TGTGCCAGCAGCTTCGGCTTCCAGGGGTTGAAGTCACCCCTCCACTTT. Translation: CASSFGFQGLKSPLHF. The whole variable domain, remainder taken from reference TRBV11-2 and TRBJ1-6, is EAGVAQSPRYKIIEKRQSVAFWCNPISGHATLYWYQQILGQGPKLLIQFQNNGVVDDSQLPKDRFSAERLKGVDSTLKIQPAKLEDSAVYLCASSFGFQGLKSPLHFGNGTRLTVT.

This clonotype was found many times. The gene calls are TRBV5-4 and TRBJ2-3; TRBD2 matches at 12 bases. The germline V gene has CDR1 SGHNT and CDR2 YYREEE (reference sequence). V shed 5 bases and J 2 bases; nucleotides not matched to a gene: 9. The CDR3 contains 17 residues. In DNA form, the CDR3 reads TGTGCCAGCAGTCTCGGACTAGCGGGATCTTCCACAGATACGCAGTATTTT. Its protein is CASSLGLAGSSTDTQYF.

There are many counts of this clonotype. The chain uses TRBV5-6 and TRBJ2-7; D assignment may be TRBD1 or TRBD2 (5 bases each). V was cut by 1 base and J by 9 bases, with 11 bases left in between. This CDR3 is 12 amino acids long. Looked up from germline, CDR1 is SGHDT and CDR2 is YYEEEE. CDR3 sequence: CASSLLGGGQYF. The CDR3 DNA reads as TGTGCCAGCAGCTTGCTCGGTGGGGGGCAGTACTTC.

In this sample, this clonotype turned up a few times. The chain employs TRBV27 and TRBJ2-1, with 8 bases lining up with TRBD2. The germline CDR1 and CDR2 sequences are MNHEY and SMNVEV (reference sequence). V was pared by 4 bases and J by 6 bases, with 8 bases of the junction left unmatched. There are 15 residues in the CDR3. Written as DNA, the CDR3 is TGTGCCAGCAGTTGGGTCGGGGGGGGTGTCAATGAGCAGTTCTTC. It translates to CASSWVGGGVNEQFF.

This clonotype was counted ten times or more. V is TRBV29-1 and J is TRBJ1-1; D uncertain. This CDR3 region has 14 residues. Germline lookup yields CDR1 SQVTM and CDR2 ANQGSEA. Trimming shortened V by 4 bases and J by 3 bases, and 15 bases separated the two germline ends. This chain's CDR3 is CSVVELGSYTEAFF. Written as DNA, the CDR3 is TGCAGCGTTGTGGAACTAGGAAGTTACACTGAAGCTTTCTTT.

This clonotype came up many times. The rearrangement uses TRBV6-5 and TRBJ2-7, with D uncertain. The CDR3 loop spans 14 amino acids. From germline, CDR1 is MNHEY and CDR2 SVGAGI. V lost 0 bases, J lost 0 bases, and 6 bases lay in between. DNA for the CDR3: TGTGCCAGCAGTTACTCACCCGGCTCCTACGAGCAGTACTTC. Translation gives CASSYSPGSYEQYF.